One and the same sample provided the 5 T cell receptor beta chains below, sequenced in a study of metastatic and nonmetastatic thyroid tumors. TCRdb re-clonotyped the PCR reads via MiXCR. The sample includes just over 30,000 clones, roughly a fifth seen only once; the top ten take about 22%. Thyroid surgery took place with no prior treatment in any patient. The sequencing input was blood. These TCRs come from a female donor with papillary thyroid cancer or a benign thyroid nodule (not recorded which). Some clones in this sample may be carry-over from other donors' samples.

This clone was counted between two and nine times. The chain links TRBV24-1 to TRBJ2-2; TRBD1 matches 10 bases. Germline CDR1 KGHDR, CDR2 SFDVKD. V shed 2 bases and J 5 bases; nucleotides not matched to a gene: 4. The CDR3 extends over 16 amino acids. CDR3 in amino acids: CATSDSDRGVTGELFF. The CDR3 coding sequence is TGTGCCACCAGTGATTCGGACAGGGGGGTAACCGGGGAGCTGTTTTTT.

In this sample, this clone turned up many times. This sequence joins TRBV5-1 and TRBJ2-1; D not certain. Germline V CDR1 and CDR2: SGHRS, YFSETQ. The CDR3 runs 16 residues. Trimming cost V 0 bases and J 0 bases, with 10 bases left between them. DNA of the CDR3: TGCGCCAGCAGCTTGGGGTACTCAAGCTCCTACAATGAGCAGTTCTTC. This translates into CASSLGYSSSYNEQFF.

The sample holds many counts of this clone. The rearrangement links TRBV15 to TRBJ2-7; the D gene could be TRBD1 or TRBD2 (6 bases each). The CDR3 consists of 15 residues. The V gene lost 6 bases and the J gene lost 6 bases, with 21 bases spanning the gap. The germline gives CDR1 LNHNV, CDR2 YYDKDF (reference sequence). The CDR3 sequence is CATRPYPGAAGEQYF. The CDR3 nucleotides are TGTGCCACCAGGCCCTATCCGGGGGCTGCAGGCGAGCAGTACTTC. Complete variable domain (other parts from reference TRBV15 and TRBJ2-7): DAMVIQNPRYQVTQFGKPVTLSCSQTLNHNVMYWYQQKSSQAPKLLFHYYDKDFNNEADTPDNFQSRRPNTSFCFLDIRSPGLGDTAMYLCATRPYPGAAGEQYFGPGTRLTVT.

This clone was found many times. J is TRBJ2-1 and V is TRBV20-1; D is tentatively TRBD1 or TRBD2 (7 bases each). The CDR3 is 14 residues long. The germline gives CDR1 DFQATT, CDR2 SNEGSKA (reference sequence). V shed 0 bases and J shed 6 bases, with 12 bases lying between them. The CDR3 bases are TGCAGTGCTAGAGATCAGGGGGGGGCCAATGAGCAGTTCTTC. Protein: CSARDQGGANEQFF.

The sample holds many counts of this clone. The chain links TRBV2 to TRBJ2-2, with D tentatively TRBD2 (5 bases). Germline V gene data show CDR1 as SNHLY and CDR2 as FYNNEI. The CDR3 is 14 amino acids. V lost 7 bases and J lost 0, with 9 bases in between. The DNA for the CDR3 is TGTGCCAGCACGGGAAGATCGAACACCGGGGAGCTGTTTTTT. Amino acids: CASTGRSNTGELFF.